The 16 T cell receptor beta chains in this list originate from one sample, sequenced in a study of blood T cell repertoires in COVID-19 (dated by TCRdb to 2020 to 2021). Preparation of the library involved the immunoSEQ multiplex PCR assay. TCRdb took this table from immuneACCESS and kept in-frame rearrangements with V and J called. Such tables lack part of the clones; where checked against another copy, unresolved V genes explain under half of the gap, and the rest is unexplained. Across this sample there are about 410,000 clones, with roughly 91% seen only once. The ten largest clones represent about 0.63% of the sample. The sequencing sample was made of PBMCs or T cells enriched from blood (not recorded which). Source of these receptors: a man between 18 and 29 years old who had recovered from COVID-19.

The CDR3 loop is CASIGGAYGYTF. The DNA for the CDR3 is TGTGCCAGTATTGGAGGGGCGTATGGCTACACCTTC. The gene calls are TRBV19 and TRBJ1-2; weak D call: TRBD1 (5 bases). The length of the CDR3 is 12 residues. The germline V and J ends were trimmed by 7 bases and 5 bases, with 11 bases remaining between them. Per the germline V gene, CDR1 is LNHDA and CDR2 is SQIVND (reference sequence).

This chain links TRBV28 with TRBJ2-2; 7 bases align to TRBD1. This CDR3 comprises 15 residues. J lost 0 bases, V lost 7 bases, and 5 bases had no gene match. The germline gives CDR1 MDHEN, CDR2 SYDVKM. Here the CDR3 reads CASKGGGANTGELFF. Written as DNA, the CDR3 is TGTGCCAGCAAAGGGGGCGGAGCGAACACCGGGGAGCTGTTTTTT.

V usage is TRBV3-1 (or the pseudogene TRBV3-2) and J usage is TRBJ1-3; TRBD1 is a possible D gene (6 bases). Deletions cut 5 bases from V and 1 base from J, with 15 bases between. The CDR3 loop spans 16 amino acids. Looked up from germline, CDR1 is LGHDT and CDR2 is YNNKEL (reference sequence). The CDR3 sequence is CASSTGGGFSGNTIYF. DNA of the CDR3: TGTGCCAGCAGCACCGGGGGGGGCTTTTCTGGAAACACCATATATTTT.

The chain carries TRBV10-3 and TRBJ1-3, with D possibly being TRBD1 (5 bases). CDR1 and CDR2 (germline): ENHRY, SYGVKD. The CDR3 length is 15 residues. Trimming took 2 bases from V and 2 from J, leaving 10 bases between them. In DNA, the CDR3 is TGTGCCATCAGTGAGGGCCCAGGGACTGGAAACACCATATATTTT. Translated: CAISEGPGTGNTIYF.

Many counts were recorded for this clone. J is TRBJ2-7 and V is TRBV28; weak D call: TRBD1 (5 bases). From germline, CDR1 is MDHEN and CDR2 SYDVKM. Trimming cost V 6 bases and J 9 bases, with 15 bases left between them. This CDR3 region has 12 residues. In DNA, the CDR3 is TGTGCCAGCAGCGACCGAACCAGGGCGCAGTACTTC. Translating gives CASSDRTRAQYF.

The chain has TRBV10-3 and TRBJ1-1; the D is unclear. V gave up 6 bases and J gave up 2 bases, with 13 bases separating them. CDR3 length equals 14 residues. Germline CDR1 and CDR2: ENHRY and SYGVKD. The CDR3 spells CAIRVNSFNTEAFF. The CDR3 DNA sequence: TGTGCCATCAGGGTTAACAGCTTTAACACTGAAGCTTTCTTT.

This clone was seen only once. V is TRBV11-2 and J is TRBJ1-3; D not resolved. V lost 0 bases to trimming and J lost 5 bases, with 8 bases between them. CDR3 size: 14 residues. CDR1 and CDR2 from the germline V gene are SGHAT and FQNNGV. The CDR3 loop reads CASSLDTFRNTIYF. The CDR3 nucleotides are TGTGCCAGCAGCTTAGACACTTTTAGAAACACCATATATTTT.

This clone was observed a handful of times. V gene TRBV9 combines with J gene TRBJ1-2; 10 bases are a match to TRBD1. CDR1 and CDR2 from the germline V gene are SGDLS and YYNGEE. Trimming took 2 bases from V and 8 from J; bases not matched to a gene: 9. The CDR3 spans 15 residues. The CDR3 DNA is TGTGCCAGCAGCGTTACTCCGGGACAGGGGATGGGCTACACCTTC. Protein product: CASSVTPGQGMGYTF. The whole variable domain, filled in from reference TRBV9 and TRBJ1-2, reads DSGVTQTPKHLITATGQRVTLRCSPRSGDLSVYWYQQSLDQGLQFLIQYYNGEERAKGNILERFSAQQFPDLHSELNLSSLELGDSALYFCASSVTPGQGMGYTFGSGTRLTVV.

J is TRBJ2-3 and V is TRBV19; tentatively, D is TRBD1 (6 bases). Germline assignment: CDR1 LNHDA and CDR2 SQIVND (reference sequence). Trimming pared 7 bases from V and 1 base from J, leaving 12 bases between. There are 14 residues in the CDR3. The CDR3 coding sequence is TGTGCCAGTACCGGGGACACCCGCACAGATACGCAGTATTTT. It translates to CASTGDTRTDTQYF. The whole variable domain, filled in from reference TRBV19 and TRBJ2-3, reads DGGITQSPKYLFRKEGQNVTLSCEQNLNHDAMYWYRQDPGQGLRLIYYSQIVNDFQKGDIAEGYSVSREKKESFPLTVTSAQKNPTAFYLCASTGDTRTDTQYFGPGTRLTVL.

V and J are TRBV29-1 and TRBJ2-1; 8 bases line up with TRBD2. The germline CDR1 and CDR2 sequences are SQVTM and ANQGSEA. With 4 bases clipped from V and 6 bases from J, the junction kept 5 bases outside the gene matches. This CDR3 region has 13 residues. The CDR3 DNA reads TGCAGCGTTGGGACTAGCAGAGTCAATGAGCAGTTCTTC. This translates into CSVGTSRVNEQFF.

This CDR3 reads CASITDRGTEAFF. The CDR3 DNA is TGTGCCAGCATTACCGACAGGGGGACTGAAGCTTTCTTT. This chain joins TRBV6-5 and TRBJ1-1, with 9 bases identical to TRBD1. V shed 7 bases, J shed 5 bases, and the junction held 5 bases outside the gene matches. The CDR3 is made up of 13 amino acids. In germline, CDR1 is MNHEY, CDR2 SVGAGI.

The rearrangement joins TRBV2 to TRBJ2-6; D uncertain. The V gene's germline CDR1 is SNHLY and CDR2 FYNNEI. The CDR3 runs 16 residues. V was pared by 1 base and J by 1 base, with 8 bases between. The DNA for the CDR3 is TGTGCCAGCAGTGAAGTTGGTGAGTCTGGGGCCAACGTCCTGACTTTC. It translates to CASSEVGESGANVLTF. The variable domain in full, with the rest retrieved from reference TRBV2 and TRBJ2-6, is EPEVTQTPSHQVTQMGQEVILRCVPISNHLYFYWYRQILGQKVEFLVSFYNNEISEKSEIFDDQFSVERPDGSNFTLKIRSTKLEDSAMYFCASSEVGESGANVLTFGAGSRLTVL.

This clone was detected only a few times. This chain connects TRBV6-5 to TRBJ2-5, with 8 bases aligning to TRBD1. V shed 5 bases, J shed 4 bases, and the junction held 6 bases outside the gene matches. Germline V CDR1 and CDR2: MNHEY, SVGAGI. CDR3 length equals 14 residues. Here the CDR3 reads CASSHRDRRETQYF. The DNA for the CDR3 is TGTGCCAGCAGTCACCGGGACAGGAGAGAGACCCAGTACTTC.

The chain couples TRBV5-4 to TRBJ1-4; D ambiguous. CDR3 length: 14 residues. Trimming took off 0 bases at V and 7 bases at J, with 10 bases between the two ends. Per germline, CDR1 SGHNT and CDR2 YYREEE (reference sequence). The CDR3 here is CASSLGIPGEKLFF. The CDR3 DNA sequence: TGTGCCAGCAGCTTGGGCATTCCAGGTGAAAAACTGTTTTTT.

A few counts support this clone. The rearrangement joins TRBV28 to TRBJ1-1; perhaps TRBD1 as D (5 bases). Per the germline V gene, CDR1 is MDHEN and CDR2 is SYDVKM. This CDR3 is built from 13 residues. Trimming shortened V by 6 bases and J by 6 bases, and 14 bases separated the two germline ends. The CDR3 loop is CASSRVSVPEAFF. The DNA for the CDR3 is TGTGCCAGCAGCAGGGTTTCGGTCCCTGAAGCTTTCTTT. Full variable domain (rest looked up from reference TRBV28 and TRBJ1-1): DVKVTQSSRYLVKRTGEKVFLECVQDMDHENMFWYRQDPGLGLRLIYFSYDVKMKEKGDIPEGYSVSREKKERFSLILESASTNQTSMYLCASSRVSVPEAFFGQGTRLTVV.

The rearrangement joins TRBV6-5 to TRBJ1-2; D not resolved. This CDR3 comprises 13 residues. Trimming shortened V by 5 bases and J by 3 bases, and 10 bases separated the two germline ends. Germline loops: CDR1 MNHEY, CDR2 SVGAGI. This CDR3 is CASSRPGDYGYTF. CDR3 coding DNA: TGTGCCAGCAGTAGACCCGGGGACTATGGCTACACCTTC.